This entry features one T cell receptor (beta chain) sequence. Its antigen is not identified. A junction boundary mismatches the germline segment, possibly from a read error. CDR3 size: 13 residues. Germline V lookup: CDR1 LNHNV, CDR2 YYDKDF (reference sequence). The data are from a study of cytomegalovirus exposure and HLA in healthy donors. Study results and limitations: The listing of 160 or so TCR beta chains classed them as cytomegalovirus-associated. Most CMV-associated TCR beta chains appeared HLA-restricted in a later analysis. Association with HLA alleles at 0.05 false discovery rate was found for 16,951 TCR beta sequences in a later analysis. In a later analysis, TCR association rates varied by HLA locus: DRB1 most, HLA-C fewest.

Researchers ran the PCR with 60 Vbeta and 13 Jbeta primers. Produced via immunoSEQ multiplex PCR; TCRdb's table is partial and in-frame only. Of approximately 110,000 clones in the sample, more than 60% were seen once. The material sequenced was PBMCs. This clonotype was obtained from a man between 25 and 39 years old in good health and CMV-seronegative. This chain uses TRBV15 with TRBJ2-5, with D possibly TRBD1 on 6 matching bases. In DNA form, the CDR3 reads TGTGCCACCAGCCGAGACAGGCAAGAGACCCAGTACTTC. The encoded protein is CATSRDRQETQYF.